This entry lists 10 T cell receptor beta chains sequenced from one sample in a study of T cells in Graves' hyperthyroidism and ophthalmopathy. RNA transcripts served as the template for amplifying TCR beta CDR3 regions. The HTBI primer set served for first-round RT-PCR of the TCR CDR3. One entry per CDR3 protein results from TCRdb running MiXCR on the multiplex PCR reads. The sample includes around 450,000 distinct CDR3 sequences, roughly 14% of them seen just once. Source material: blood. These receptors came from a young woman with Graves' hyperthyroidism.

Details on this clonotype: This may be a read error: a much more frequent sequence differs by one nucleotide. The chain links TRBV13 to TRBJ1-2; TRBD1 might be the D (6 bases). CDR3 length equals 14 residues. Germline V gives CDR1 PRHDT, CDR2 FYEKMQ (reference sequence). CDR3 amino acids: CANSLGRTGYGYTF. The CDR3 DNA reads TGTGCCAACAGCTTAGGCCGTACAGGGTATGGCTACACCTTC.

This clonotype occurred many times. V usage is TRBV30 and J usage is TRBJ1-2; D may be TRBD1 (6 bases). The CDR3 runs 12 residues. Per the germline V gene, CDR1 is GTSNPN and CDR2 is SVGIG (reference sequence). V gave up 4 bases and J gave up 2 bases, with 8 bases separating them. The CDR3 is CAWKGGNYGYTF. CDR3 in DNA: TGTGCCTGGAAGGGGGGGAACTATGGCTACACCTTC.

The chain uses TRBV4-1 and TRBJ2-7; D remains ambiguous. There are 13 residues in the CDR3. V gave up 0 bases and J gave up 3 bases, with 6 bases separating them. CDR1 MGHRA and CDR2 YSYEKL come from the germline V gene. CDR3 sequence (DNA): TGCGCCAGCAGCCAAGAAGGGTTCTACGAGCAGTACTTC. This gives the protein CASSQEGFYEQYF.

This clonotype was picked up many times. The chain uses TRBV11-2 and TRBJ2-7, with D unresolved. V was trimmed by 1 base and J by 5 bases, leaving 12 bases between them. The CDR3 contains 14 residues. Germline-derived CDR1 and CDR2 are SGHAT and FQNNGV. DNA for the CDR3: TGTGCCAGCAGCTTAGGGCCGAAAGCCGACGAGCAGTACTTC. Translation gives CASSLGPKADEQYF.

A few counts support this clonotype. The J gene is TRBJ2-1, the V gene TRBV6-2 or TRBV6-3; 15 positions match TRBD2. Per germline, CDR1 MNHEY and CDR2 SVGEGT. Germline trimming cut 0 bases from V and 4 bases from J; bases unmatched to any gene: 4. This CDR3 spans 18 amino acids. Here the CDR3 reads CASSYSTGLAGGYNEQFF. DNA of the CDR3: TGTGCCAGCAGTTACTCTACTGGACTAGCGGGAGGGTACAATGAGCAGTTCTTC.

The sample holds many counts of this clonotype. Here the CDR3 DNA reads TGCGCCAGCAGCCAACCTGGACGGAAATCCTACAATGAGCAGTTCTTC. Translated: CASSQPGRKSYNEQFF. V usage is TRBV4-1 and J usage is TRBJ2-1; D remains ambiguous. CDR3 size: 16 residues. Germline V gene data show CDR1 as MGHRA and CDR2 as YSYEKL. Trimming pared 2 bases from V and 1 base from J, leaving 12 bases between.

This clonotype was observed at least ten times. The chain carries TRBV12-3 or TRBV12-4 and TRBJ2-3; no definite D call. The CDR3 covers 14 residues. V lost 2 bases and J 6 bases, leaving 12 bases between the germline ends. The CDR3 coding sequence is TGTGCCAGCAGTTTATCAACGGTTTTTGATACGCAGTATTTT. This sequence encodes CASSLSTVFDTQYF.

This clonotype was counted at least ten times. This chain connects TRBV30 to TRBJ2-5; 8 bases agree with TRBD1. Germline V gene lookup returns CDR1 GTSNPN and CDR2 SVGIG (reference sequence). Germline trimming cut 3 bases from V and 5 bases from J; bases unmatched to any gene: 5. CDR3 length: 13 amino acids. The CDR3 sequence: CAWSGQGWETQYF. CDR3 nucleotide sequence: TGTGCCTGGAGCGGACAGGGATGGGAGACCCAGTACTTC. The complete variable domain, with remaining parts taken from reference TRBV30 and TRBJ2-5, reads SQTIHQWPATLVQPVGSPLSLECTVEGTSNPNLYWYRQAAGRGLQLLFYSVGIGQISSEVPQNLSASRPQDRQFILSSKKLLLSDSGFYLCAWSGQGWETQYFGPGTRLLVL.

This clonotype occurred many times. The CDR3 loop reads CASSPVLAVTDTQYF. For the CDR3, the DNA is TGTGCCAGCAGCCCAGTACTAGCGGTCACAGATACGCAGTATTTT. The V and J genes are TRBV7-9 and TRBJ2-3, with 8 bases identical to TRBD2. Germline V gene sequence: CDR1 SEHNR, CDR2 FQNEAQ (reference sequence). There are 15 residues in the CDR3. J was trimmed by 2 bases and V by 5 bases; bases with no gene match: 6.

This clonotype has more than one count but fewer than ten. This may be a read error, as it is one base from a much larger clone. This chain uses TRBV20-1 with TRBJ2-1; a possible D gene is TRBD2 (5 bases). V lost 5 bases, J lost 7 bases, and 12 bases lay in between. The CDR3 runs 12 residues. Germline CDR1 reads DFQATT; CDR2 reads SNEGSKA (reference sequence). The CDR3: CSAGGPQNEQFF. CDR3 bases: TGCAGTGCTGGAGGACCCCAGAATGAGCAGTTCTTC.